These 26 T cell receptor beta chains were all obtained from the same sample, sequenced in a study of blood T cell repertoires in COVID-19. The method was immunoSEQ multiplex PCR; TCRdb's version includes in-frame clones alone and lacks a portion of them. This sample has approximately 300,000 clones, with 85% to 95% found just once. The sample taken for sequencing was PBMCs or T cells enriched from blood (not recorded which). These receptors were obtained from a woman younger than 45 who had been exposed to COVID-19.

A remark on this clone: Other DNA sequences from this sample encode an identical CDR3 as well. The CDR3 loop reads CASSSTGGNQPQHF. The CDR3 region has the DNA TGTGCCAGCAGCTCCACAGGGGGCAATCAGCCCCAGCATTTT. V gene TRBV7-9 combines with J gene TRBJ1-5; TRBD1 matches at 7 bases. V dropped 4 bases and J dropped 2; count of bases not matched to a gene: 2. Germline CDR1 and CDR2: SEHNR and FQNEAQ (reference sequence). The CDR3 is 14 residues long.

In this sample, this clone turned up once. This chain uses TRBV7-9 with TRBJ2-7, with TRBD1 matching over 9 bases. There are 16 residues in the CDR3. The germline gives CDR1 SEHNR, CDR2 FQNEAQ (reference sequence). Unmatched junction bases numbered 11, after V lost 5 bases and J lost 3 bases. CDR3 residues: CASSPPRQGDHYEQYF. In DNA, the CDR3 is TGTGCCAGCAGCCCCCCTCGACAGGGGGATCACTACGAGCAGTACTTC.

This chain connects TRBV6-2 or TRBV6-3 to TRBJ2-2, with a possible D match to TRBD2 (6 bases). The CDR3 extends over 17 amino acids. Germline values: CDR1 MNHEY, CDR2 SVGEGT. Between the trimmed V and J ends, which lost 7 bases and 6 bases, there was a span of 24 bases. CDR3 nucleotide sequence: TGTGCCAGCACCCCGTGGGGGGACCGGCTAGTAGCCGGGGAGCTGTTTTTT. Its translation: CASTPWGDRLVAGELFF.

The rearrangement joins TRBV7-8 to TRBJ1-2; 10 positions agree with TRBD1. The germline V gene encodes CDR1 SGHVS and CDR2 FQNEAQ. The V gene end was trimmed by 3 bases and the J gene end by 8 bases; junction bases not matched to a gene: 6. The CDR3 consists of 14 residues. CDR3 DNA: TGTGCCAGCAGCTTCGACAGGGGGCGCGGGGGCTACACCTTC. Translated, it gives CASSFDRGRGGYTF.

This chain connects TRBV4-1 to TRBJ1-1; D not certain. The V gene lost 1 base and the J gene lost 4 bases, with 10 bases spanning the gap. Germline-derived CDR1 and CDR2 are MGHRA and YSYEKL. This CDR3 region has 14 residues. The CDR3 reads CASSQVEATTEAFF. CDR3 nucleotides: TGCGCCAGCAGCCAAGTTGAGGCTACCACTGAAGCTTTCTTT.

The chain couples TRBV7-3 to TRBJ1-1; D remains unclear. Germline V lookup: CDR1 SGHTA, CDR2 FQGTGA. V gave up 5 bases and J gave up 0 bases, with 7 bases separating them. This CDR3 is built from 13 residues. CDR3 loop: CASSPRVNTEAFF. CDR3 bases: TGTGCCAGCAGCCCACGAGTGAACACTGAAGCTTTCTTT.

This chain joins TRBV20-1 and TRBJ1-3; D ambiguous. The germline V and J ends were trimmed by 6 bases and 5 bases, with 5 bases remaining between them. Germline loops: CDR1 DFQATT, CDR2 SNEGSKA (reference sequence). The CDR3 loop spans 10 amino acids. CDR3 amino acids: CSAVRNTIYF. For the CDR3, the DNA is TGCAGTGCCGTAAGAAACACCATATATTTT.

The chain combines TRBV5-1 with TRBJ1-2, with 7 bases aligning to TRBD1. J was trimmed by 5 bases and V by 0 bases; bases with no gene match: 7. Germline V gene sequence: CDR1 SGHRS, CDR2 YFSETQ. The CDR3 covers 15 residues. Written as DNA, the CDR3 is TGCGCCAGCAGCTTGGAGCCTGGGACAGCGTATGGCTACACCTTC. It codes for CASSLEPGTAYGYTF.

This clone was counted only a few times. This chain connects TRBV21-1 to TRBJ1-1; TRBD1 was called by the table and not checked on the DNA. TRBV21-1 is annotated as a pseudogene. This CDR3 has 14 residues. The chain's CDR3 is CASSIRQGETEAFF. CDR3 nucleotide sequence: TGTGCCAGCAGCATAAGACAGGGTGAGACTGAAGCTTTCTTT.

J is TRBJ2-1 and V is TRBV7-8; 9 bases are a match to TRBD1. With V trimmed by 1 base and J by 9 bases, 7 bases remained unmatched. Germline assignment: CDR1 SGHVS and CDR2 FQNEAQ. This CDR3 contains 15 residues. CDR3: CASSLGGQGSGEQFF. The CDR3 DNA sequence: TGTGCCAGCAGCTTAGGGGGACAGGGCTCGGGTGAGCAGTTCTTC.

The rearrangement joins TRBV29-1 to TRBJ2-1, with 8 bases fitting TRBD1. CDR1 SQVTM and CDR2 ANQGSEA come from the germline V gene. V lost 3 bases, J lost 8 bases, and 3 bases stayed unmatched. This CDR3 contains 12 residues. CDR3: CSVEHRGDEQFF. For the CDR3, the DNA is TGCAGCGTTGAGCACAGGGGGGATGAGCAGTTCTTC.

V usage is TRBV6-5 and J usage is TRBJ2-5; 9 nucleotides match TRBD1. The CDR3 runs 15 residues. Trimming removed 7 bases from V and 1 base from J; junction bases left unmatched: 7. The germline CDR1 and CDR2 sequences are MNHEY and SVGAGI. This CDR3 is CASKDRGRSQETQYF. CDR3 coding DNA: TGTGCCAGCAAGGACAGGGGAAGGTCCCAAGAGACCCAGTACTTC.

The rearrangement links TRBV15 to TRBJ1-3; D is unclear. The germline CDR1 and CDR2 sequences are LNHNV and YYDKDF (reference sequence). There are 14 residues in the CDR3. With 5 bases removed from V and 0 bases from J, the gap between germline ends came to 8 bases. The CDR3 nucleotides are TGTGCCACCAGCTCCACCGGCTCTGGAAACACCATATATTTT. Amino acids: CATSSTGSGNTIYF.

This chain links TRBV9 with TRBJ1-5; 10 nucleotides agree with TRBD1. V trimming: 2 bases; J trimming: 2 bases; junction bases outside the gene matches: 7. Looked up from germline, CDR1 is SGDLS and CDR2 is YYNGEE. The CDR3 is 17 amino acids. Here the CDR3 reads CASSVGTGDLGNQPQHF. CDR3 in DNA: TGTGCCAGCAGCGTTGGGACAGGGGATCTTGGCAATCAGCCCCAGCATTTT.

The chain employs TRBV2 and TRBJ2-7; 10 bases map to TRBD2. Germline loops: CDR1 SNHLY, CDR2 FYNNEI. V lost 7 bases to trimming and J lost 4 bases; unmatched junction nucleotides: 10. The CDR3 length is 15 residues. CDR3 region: CASNPSGLAFYEQYF. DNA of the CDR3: TGTGCCAGCAACCCCTCGGGACTAGCGTTTTACGAGCAGTACTTC.

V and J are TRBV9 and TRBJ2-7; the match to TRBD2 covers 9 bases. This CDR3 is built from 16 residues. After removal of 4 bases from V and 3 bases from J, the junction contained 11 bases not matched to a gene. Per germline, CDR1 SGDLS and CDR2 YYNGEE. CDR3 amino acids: CASSRSAGTSFYEQYF. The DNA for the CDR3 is TGTGCCAGCAGCCGCAGCGCCGGGACTAGCTTCTACGAGCAGTACTTC.

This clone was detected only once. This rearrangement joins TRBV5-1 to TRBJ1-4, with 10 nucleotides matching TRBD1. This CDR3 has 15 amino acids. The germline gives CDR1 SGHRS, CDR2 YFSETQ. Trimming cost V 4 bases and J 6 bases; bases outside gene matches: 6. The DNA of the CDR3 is TGCGCCAGCAGCGCTCGACAGGGGGCTGATGAAAAACTGTTTTTT. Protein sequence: CASSARQGADEKLFF. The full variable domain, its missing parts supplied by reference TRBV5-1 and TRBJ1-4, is KAGVTQTPRYLIKTRGQQVTLSCSPISGHRSVSWYQQTPGQGLQFLFEYFSETQRNKGNFPGRFSGRQFSNSRSEMNVSTLELGDSALYLCASSARQGADEKLFFGSGTQLSVL.

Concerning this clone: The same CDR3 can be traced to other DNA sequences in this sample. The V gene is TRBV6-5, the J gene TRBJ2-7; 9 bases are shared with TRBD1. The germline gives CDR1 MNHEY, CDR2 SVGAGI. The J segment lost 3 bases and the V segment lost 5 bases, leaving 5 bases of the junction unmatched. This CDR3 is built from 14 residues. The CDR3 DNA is TGTGCCAGCAGTCGGGACAGGGCAAGCTACGAGCAGTACTTC. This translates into CASSRDRASYEQYF.

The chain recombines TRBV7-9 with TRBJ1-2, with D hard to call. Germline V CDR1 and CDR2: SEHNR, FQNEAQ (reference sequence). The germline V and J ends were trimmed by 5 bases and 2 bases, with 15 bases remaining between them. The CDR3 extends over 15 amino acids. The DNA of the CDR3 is TGTGCCAGCAGCGCGAGCGTTATTGTCAACTATGGCTACACCTTC. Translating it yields CASSASVIVNYGYTF.

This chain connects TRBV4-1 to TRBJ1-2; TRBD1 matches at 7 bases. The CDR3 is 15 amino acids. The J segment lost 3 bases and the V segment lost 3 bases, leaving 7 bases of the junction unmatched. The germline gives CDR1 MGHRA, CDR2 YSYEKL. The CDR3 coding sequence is TGCGCCAGCAGCCAGGGGGGAACAGGGGACTATGGCTACACCTTC. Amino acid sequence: CASSQGGTGDYGYTF.

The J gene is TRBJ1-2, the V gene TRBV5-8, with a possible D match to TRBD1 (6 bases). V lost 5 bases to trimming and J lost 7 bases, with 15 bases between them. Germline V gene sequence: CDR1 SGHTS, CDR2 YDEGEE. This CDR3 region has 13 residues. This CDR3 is CASRRWGGSGYTF. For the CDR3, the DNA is TGTGCCAGCAGACGATGGGGGGGCTCTGGCTACACCTTC.

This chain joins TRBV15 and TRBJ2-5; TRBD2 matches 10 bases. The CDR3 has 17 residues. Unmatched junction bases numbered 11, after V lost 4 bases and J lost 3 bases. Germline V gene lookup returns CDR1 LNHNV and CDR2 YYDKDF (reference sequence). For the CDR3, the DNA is TGTGCCACCAGCAAAGGCGTTAGCGGGGGGACCAAAGAGACCCAGTACTTC. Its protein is CATSKGVSGGTKETQYF.

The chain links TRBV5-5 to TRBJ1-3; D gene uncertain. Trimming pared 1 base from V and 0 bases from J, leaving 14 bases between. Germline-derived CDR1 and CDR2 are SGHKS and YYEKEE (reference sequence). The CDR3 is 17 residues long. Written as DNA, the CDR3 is TGTGCCAGCAGCTTGTCAGTTCGCAGTAACTCTGGAAACACCATATATTTT. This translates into CASSLSVRSNSGNTIYF.

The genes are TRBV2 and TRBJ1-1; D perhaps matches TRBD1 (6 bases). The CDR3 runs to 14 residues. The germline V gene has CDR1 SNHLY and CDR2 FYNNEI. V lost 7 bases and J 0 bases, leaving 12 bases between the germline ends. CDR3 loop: CASIYRDMNTEAFF. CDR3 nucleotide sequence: TGTGCCAGCATTTACAGGGACATGAACACTGAAGCTTTCTTT.

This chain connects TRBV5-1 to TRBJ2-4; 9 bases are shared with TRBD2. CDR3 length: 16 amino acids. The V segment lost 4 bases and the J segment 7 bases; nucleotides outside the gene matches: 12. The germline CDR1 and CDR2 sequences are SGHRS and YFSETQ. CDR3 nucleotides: TGCGCCAGCAGCCAAGGCGTGGCGGGGGGGCCGAACATTCAGTACTTC. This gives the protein CASSQGVAGGPNIQYF. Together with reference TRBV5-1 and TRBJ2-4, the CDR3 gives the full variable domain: KAGVTQTPRYLIKTRGQQVTLSCSPISGHRSVSWYQQTPGQGLQFLFEYFSETQRNKGNFPGRFSGRQFSNSRSEMNVSTLELGDSALYLCASSQGVAGGPNIQYFGAGTRLSVL.

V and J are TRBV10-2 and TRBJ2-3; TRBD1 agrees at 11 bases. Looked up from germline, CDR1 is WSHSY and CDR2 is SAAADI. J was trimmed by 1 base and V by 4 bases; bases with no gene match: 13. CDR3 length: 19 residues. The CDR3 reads CASSVSLLDRGPRTDTQYF. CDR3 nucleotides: TGCGCCAGCAGTGTAAGTCTTTTGGACAGGGGGCCTCGCACAGATACGCAGTATTTT.